What follows are 20 T cell receptor beta chains derived from one specimen sequenced in a study of radiotherapy plus CTLA-4 blockade in lung cancer. Clones were sequenced by immunoSEQ multiplex PCR, and TCRdb holds only the in-frame ones, with some missing. The repertoire consists of under 70,000 clones, with about 80% occurring once and the leading ten covering roughly 4.7%. The source material was peripheral blood, sampled from a patient treated with radiotherapy plus ipilimumab. These receptors all stem from a human donor with non-small cell lung cancer who had a complete response to radiotherapy plus ipilimumab.

This chain uses TRBV6-5 with TRBJ2-1; perhaps TRBD2 as D (5 bases). V lost 5 bases and J 9 bases, leaving 8 bases between the germline ends. The CDR3 is made up of 11 amino acids. Germline V lookup: CDR1 MNHEY, CDR2 SVGAGI. The CDR3 reads CASSLAGEQFF. CDR3 sequence (DNA): TGTGCCAGCAGTCTTGCGGGTGAGCAGTTCTTC.

This sequence joins TRBV5-4 and TRBJ1-4; a weak D match, TRBD1 (5 bases). The V gene's germline CDR1 is SGHNT and CDR2 YYREEE (reference sequence). V was trimmed by 0 bases and J by 7 bases, leaving 10 bases between them. The CDR3 has 14 amino acids. The CDR3 is CASSLDQGGEKLFF. The DNA for the CDR3 is TGTGCCAGCAGCTTGGACCAGGGAGGTGAAAAACTGTTTTTT. The full variable domain, rest sourced from reference TRBV5-4 and TRBJ1-4, is ETGVTQSPTHLIKTRGQQVTLRCSSQSGHNTVSWYQQALGQGPQFIFQYYREEENGRGNFPPRFSGLQFPNYSSELNVNALELDDSALYLCASSLDQGGEKLFFGSGTQLSVL.

This rearrangement joins TRBV30 to TRBJ2-3; 9 bases are shared with TRBD2. Germline V gene data show CDR1 as GTSNPN and CDR2 as SVGIG (reference sequence). CDR3 length: 14 amino acids. V was pared by 6 bases and J by 1 base, with 5 bases of the junction left unmatched. The CDR3 is CACPRTSGTDTQYF. In DNA form, the CDR3 reads TGTGCCTGCCCCCGGACTAGCGGCACAGATACGCAGTATTTT.

The rearrangement links TRBV29-1 to TRBJ2-1, with a weak D call TRBD1 (5 bases). The CDR3 contains 14 residues. The ends were cut back, 2 bases at V and 4 bases at J, with 12 bases in the middle. Per the germline V gene, CDR1 is SQVTM and CDR2 is ANQGSEA. The CDR3 loop reads CSVETQGGYNEQFF. For the CDR3, the DNA is TGCAGCGTTGAAACCCAGGGTGGATACAATGAGCAGTTCTTC.

This sequence joins TRBV6-5 and TRBJ2-7; D is unresolved. Per germline, CDR1 MNHEY and CDR2 SVGAGI. The CDR3 is 14 residues long. V shed 0 bases and J shed 2 bases, with 8 bases lying between them. Here the CDR3 reads CASSYSSSTYEQYV. CDR3 sequence (DNA): TGTGCCAGCAGTTACTCTAGCAGTACCTACGAGCAGTACGTC.

V usage is TRBV30 and J usage is TRBJ1-3; D is possibly TRBD1 (6 bases). From germline, CDR1 is GTSNPN and CDR2 SVGIG (reference sequence). Trimming took off 0 bases at V and 4 bases at J, with 16 bases between the two ends. The CDR3 covers 16 residues. In DNA form, the CDR3 reads TGTGCCTGGAGTGTAGACAGGCCCTCTTTGGGAAACACCATATATTTT. Protein product: CAWSVDRPSLGNTIYF.

The chain is built from TRBV5-4 and TRBJ2-3, with 8 bases aligning to TRBD2. Per germline, CDR1 SGHNT and CDR2 YYREEE (reference sequence). V lost 0 bases and J lost 5; bases outside the gene matches: 8. This CDR3 region has 16 residues. DNA for the CDR3: TGTGCCAGCAGCTTGGGGGGGGGACTAGGAGGAGATACGCAGTATTTT. This codes for CASSLGGGLGGDTQYF.

The chain recombines TRBV11-2 with TRBJ2-1, with D unresolved. The CDR3 loop spans 13 amino acids. Germline V gene sequence: CDR1 SGHAT, CDR2 FQNNGV. The germline V and J ends were trimmed by 5 bases and 4 bases, with 9 bases remaining between them. The CDR3 sequence: CASSTQTYNEQFF. The DNA for the CDR3 is TGTGCCAGCAGCACCCAAACTTACAATGAGCAGTTCTTC.

The gene calls are TRBV14 and TRBJ2-2; D not resolved. Germline-derived CDR1 and CDR2 are SGHDN and FVKESK. The CDR3 has 14 residues. Trimming pared 4 bases from V and 1 base from J, leaving 7 bases between. In nucleotides, the CDR3 is TGTGCCAGCAGCCGGCTCATGAACACCGGGGAGCTGTTTTTT. As protein: CASSRLMNTGELFF.

The chain couples TRBV18 to TRBJ1-1; TRBD1 might be the D (5 bases). This CDR3 is built from 16 residues. CDR1 and CDR2 (germline): KGHSH, LQKENI. V lost 6 bases and J 2 bases, leaving 19 bases between the germline ends. This CDR3 is CASSPTRVEGNTEAFF. The CDR3 DNA follows: TGTGCCAGCTCTCCTACCAGGGTGGAGGGTAACACTGAAGCTTTCTTT.

This clone was counted only a few times. The chain couples TRBV7-9 to TRBJ1-1, with 8 nucleotides matching TRBD1. The V gene's germline CDR1 is SEHNR and CDR2 FQNEAQ (reference sequence). V dropped 1 base and J dropped 8; count of bases not matched to a gene: 9. The CDR3 spans 15 residues. CDR3 in DNA: TGTGCCAGCAGCTTAGGTTTGGACAGGGTTGAAGAAGCTTTCTTT. This encodes CASSLGLDRVEEAFF.

This clone was seen a handful of times. The V call is TRBV11-2, the J call TRBJ2-1; 14 bases line up with TRBD2. CDR1 is SGHAT and CDR2 is FQNNGV in the germline V gene. The junction had 4 bases not matched to a gene; V was cut back by 3 bases and J by 6 bases. The CDR3 has 16 amino acids. CDR3 protein: CASSFQGLAGANEQFF. CDR3 DNA sequence: TGTGCCAGCAGCTTTCAGGGACTAGCGGGAGCCAATGAGCAGTTCTTC.

This clone came up a few times. The chain has TRBV19 and TRBJ1-5; D might be TRBD1 (6 bases). The ends were cut back, 3 bases at V and 6 bases at J, with 15 bases in the middle. The CDR3 has 15 amino acids. The V gene's germline CDR1 is LNHDA and CDR2 SQIVND (reference sequence). The CDR3 reads CASSISGGESQPQHF. The CDR3 DNA sequence: TGTGCCAGTAGTATCTCCGGGGGCGAGAGTCAGCCCCAGCATTTT. The whole variable domain, remainder taken from reference TRBV19 and TRBJ1-5, is DGGITQSPKYLFRKEGQNVTLSCEQNLNHDAMYWYRQDPGQGLRLIYYSQIVNDFQKGDIAEGYSVSREKKESFPLTVTSAQKNPTAFYLCASSISGGESQPQHFGDGTRLSIL.

The chain joins TRBV7-2 to TRBJ2-7; TRBD1 matches 7 bases. J lost 3 bases, V lost 3 bases, and 8 bases had no gene match. The germline gives CDR1 SGHTA, CDR2 FQGNSA. The CDR3 has 15 residues. CDR3 nucleotide sequence: TGTGCCAGCAGCTTGGCAGGACAGGCTCTCTACGAGCAGTACTTC. Its protein is CASSLAGQALYEQYF.

This chain uses TRBV4-1 with TRBJ1-1, with unresolved D. The germline V gene has CDR1 MGHRA and CDR2 YSYEKL. The CDR3 consists of 13 residues. V lost 3 bases and J 7 bases, leaving 12 bases between the germline ends. The CDR3 loop reads CASSQALTVEAFF. The CDR3 DNA sequence: TGCGCCAGCAGCCAGGCGTTGACGGTTGAAGCTTTCTTT.

This chain uses TRBV7-9 with TRBJ1-1, with 7 nucleotides matching TRBD1. J gave up 3 bases and V 1 base, and 5 bases lay outside the gene matches. Germline values: CDR1 SEHNR, CDR2 FQNEAQ (reference sequence). The CDR3 is 15 amino acids. The CDR3 here is CASSLGWDSHTEAFF. The CDR3 bases are TGTGCCAGCAGCTTAGGATGGGACAGCCACACTGAAGCTTTCTTT. The whole variable domain, remainder taken from reference TRBV7-9 and TRBJ1-1, is DTGVSQNPRHKITKRGQNVTFRCDPISEHNRLYWYRQTLGQGPEFLTYFQNEAQLEKSRLLSDRFSAERPKGSFSTLEIQRTEQGDSAMYLCASSLGWDSHTEAFFGQGTRLTVV.

V is TRBV4-1 and J is TRBJ2-7; D possibly uses TRBD1 or TRBD2 (5 bases each). Germline V gene sequence: CDR1 MGHRA, CDR2 YSYEKL. V lost 4 bases and J lost 6, with 19 bases in between. There are 15 residues in the CDR3. DNA for the CDR3: TGCGCCAGCAGCCCCACCCCGGCTACGGGGCTCGAGCAGTACTTC. Protein: CASSPTPATGLEQYF.

The count of this clone is one. The chain carries TRBV19 and TRBJ2-6; D is possibly TRBD2 (7 bases). Germline CDR1 is LNHDA and CDR2 is SQIVND (reference sequence). The CDR3 has 17 residues. Trimming shortened V by 11 bases and J by 0 bases, and 20 bases separated the two germline ends. In nucleotides, the CDR3 is TGTGCCTGTCGCGCCCGGGGGGACACCTCTGGGGCCAACGTCCTGACTTTC. This translates into CACRARGDTSGANVLTF.

CDR3 sequence reads: CASSLGAGPSTDTQYF. The CDR3, as DNA: TGCGCCAGCAGCTTAGGCGCGGGGCCAAGCACAGATACGCAGTATTTT. The genes are TRBV5-1 and TRBJ2-3; tentatively, D is TRBD2 (6 bases). In germline, CDR1 is SGHRS, CDR2 YFSETQ. This CDR3 has 16 residues. Trimming took 2 bases from V and 0 from J, leaving 13 bases between them. The complete variable domain, with remaining parts taken from reference TRBV5-1 and TRBJ2-3, reads KAGVTQTPRYLIKTRGQQVTLSCSPISGHRSVSWYQQTPGQGLQFLFEYFSETQRNKGNFPGRFSGRQFSNSRSEMNVSTLELGDSALYLCASSLGAGPSTDTQYFGPGTRLTVL.

V and J are TRBV5-1 and TRBJ2-3; D might be TRBD1 (7 bases). The CDR3 is 15 amino acids. Germline values: CDR1 SGHRS, CDR2 YFSETQ. V was shortened by 4 bases and J by 0 bases, with 12 bases between the two germline ends. Here the CDR3 reads CASSAGQTSTDTQYF. CDR3 in DNA: TGCGCCAGCAGCGCGGGACAGACCAGCACAGATACGCAGTATTTT.